The 14 T cell receptor beta chains reported below all come from one sample, sequenced in a study of somatic mutations in cytotoxic T cells in rheumatoid arthritis listed by TCRdb under 2017. The method was the immunoSEQ multiplex PCR assay. TCRdb holds this immuneACCESS table with in-frame rearrangements only. Some clones are missing; in checked studies, unresolved V genes explain under half, and the rest has no known cause. The sample data list tens of thousands of clones, and 84% of these were observed just once. About 3.2% of the sample lies in the top ten. The sequenced sample was CD8+ T cells sorted from blood. Receptor source: a man aged 35-49 years in good health.

This clone appeared a few times. V usage is TRBV9 and J usage is TRBJ2-7; D possibly uses TRBD1 or TRBD2 (5 bases each). The germline CDR1 and CDR2 sequences are SGDLS and YYNGEE. The CDR3 length is 13 residues. Trimming pared 2 bases from V and 4 bases from J, leaving 10 bases between. The CDR3 DNA sequence: TGTGCCAGCAGCGTGGGACCGCAATACGAGCAGTACTTC. Amino acids: CASSVGPQYEQYF.

This clone was observed a handful of times. V is TRBV6-4 and J is TRBJ2-6, with D possibly called TRBD1 or TRBD2 (5 bases each). The CDR3 is 16 amino acids. CDR1 and CDR2 (germline): MRHNA, SNTAGT. Trimming stripped 3 bases from V and 4 bases from J, with 13 bases between. This CDR3 is CASSDLGDSGANVLTF. The CDR3 DNA reads TGTGCCAGCAGTGATCTGGGGGATTCAGGGGCCAACGTCCTGACTTTC.

V usage is TRBV6-1 and J usage is TRBJ1-2; no reliable D call. The V and J ends lost 1 base and 8 bases respectively, with 17 bases between them. The germline gives CDR1 MNHNS, CDR2 SASEGT. CDR3 length equals 15 residues. In DNA, the CDR3 is TGTGCCAGCAGTGAAGATGGCAGCTACCCCTGGGGCTACACCTTC. Protein sequence: CASSEDGSYPWGYTF.

The chain combines TRBV6-1 with TRBJ1-1; 11 bases agree with TRBD1. The germline gives CDR1 MNHNS, CDR2 SASEGT. J gave up 4 bases and V 4 bases, and 8 bases lay outside the gene matches. The CDR3 runs to 16 residues. The CDR3 loop reads CASSARTGGAGTEAFF. DNA of the CDR3: TGTGCCAGCAGTGCCCGGACAGGGGGCGCGGGCACTGAAGCTTTCTTT.

The chain has TRBV28 and TRBJ1-5, with D maybe TRBD1 (5 bases). Germline CDR1 and CDR2: MDHEN and SYDVKM. CDR3 length: 13 residues. V lost 6 bases and J lost 6, with 12 bases in between. CDR3 residues: CASRRLGGQPQHF. The CDR3 bases are TGTGCCAGCAGGCGCCTGGGGGGTCAGCCCCAGCATTTT.

The CDR3 protein is CASSSSRGHGYTF. The CDR3 nucleotides read TGTGCCAGCAGTTCATCCAGGGGACATGGCTACACCTTC. The V gene is TRBV28, the J gene TRBJ1-2; possibly TRBD1 for D (6 bases). The CDR3 is 13 residues long. Germline V gene sequence: CDR1 MDHEN, CDR2 SYDVKM. With 4 bases removed from V and 6 bases from J, the gap between germline ends came to 12 bases.

In DNA, the CDR3 is TGTGCCTGGGGAGCTGGGACAGGGACGTCCGAGCAGTACTTC. Encoded protein: CAWGAGTGTSEQYF. The V gene is TRBV30, the J gene TRBJ2-7; TRBD1 matches 9 bases. CDR3 length: 14 residues. Trimming removed 5 bases from V and 6 bases from J; junction bases left unmatched: 11. CDR1 is GTSNPN and CDR2 is SVGIG in the germline V gene (reference sequence).

This clone was seen a handful of times. The chain couples TRBV9 to TRBJ2-3, with 7 bases that match TRBD2. V lost 2 bases, J lost 5 bases, and 5 bases stayed unmatched. Germline V CDR1 and CDR2: SGDLS, YYNGEE. This CDR3 comprises 14 residues. In DNA form, the CDR3 reads TGTGCCAGCAGCGTTGGCGGGAGTGAAGATACGCAGTATTTT. Translated, it gives CASSVGGSEDTQYF.

V and J are TRBV4-3 and TRBJ2-3, with D maybe TRBD2 (6 bases). The V end was cut by 0 bases, the J end by 4 bases, with 14 bases between. Germline assignment: CDR1 LGHNA and CDR2 YSLEER. The length of the CDR3 is 16 residues. CDR3 in amino acids: CASSQDSGSGADTQYF. As DNA, the CDR3 is TGCGCCAGCAGCCAAGATTCCGGGAGTGGCGCAGATACGCAGTATTTT.

The chain uses TRBV28 and TRBJ2-7, with 10 nucleotides matching TRBD1. CDR3 length: 15 residues. Germline V gene lookup returns CDR1 MDHEN and CDR2 SYDVKM. Losses at the gene ends were 2 bases for V and 7 bases for J; bases not matched to a gene: 8. In nucleotides, the CDR3 is TGTGCCAGCAGTTTACCCGGGACAGGGGAAGGGGAGCAGTACTTC. Translated, it gives CASSLPGTGEGEQYF.

V gene TRBV6-1 combines with J gene TRBJ2-7, with a possible D match to TRBD1 (6 bases). V gave up 7 bases and J gave up 2 bases, with 18 bases separating them. Germline V gene data show CDR1 as MNHNS and CDR2 as SASEGT. This CDR3 comprises 15 residues. CDR3 residues: CASTPLGDMTYEQYF. The CDR3 nucleotides read TGTGCCAGCACTCCCTTGGGGGACATGACCTACGAGCAGTACTTC.

The chain's CDR3 is CASTSGLAGPYEQYF. In nucleotides, the CDR3 is TGTGCCAGCACCTCCGGACTAGCTGGTCCCTACGAGCAGTACTTC. The V call is TRBV28, the J call TRBJ2-7; 8 bases fit TRBD2. With V trimmed by 7 bases and J by 2 bases, 10 bases remained unmatched. CDR1 is MDHEN, CDR2 SYDVKM, per germline. The CDR3 is 15 amino acids.

The V gene is TRBV27, the J gene TRBJ1-5; 8 nucleotides agree with TRBD1. The CDR3 contains 15 residues. Germline CDR1 is MNHEY and CDR2 is SMNVEV (reference sequence). After removal of 6 bases from V and 9 bases from J, the junction contained 13 bases not matched to a gene. The CDR3 is CASRKRQGLEGPQHF. The CDR3 bases are TGTGCCAGCAGGAAACGACAGGGGCTCGAGGGGCCCCAGCATTTT.

This clone was seen once. CDR3 in amino acids: CASSIPASGRSNEQFF. DNA of the CDR3: TGTGCCAGTAGTATTCCCGCTAGCGGGAGGAGCAATGAGCAGTTCTTC. This chain links TRBV19 with TRBJ2-1; 11 bases are shared with TRBD2. The V and J ends lost 3 bases and 6 bases, in that order; junction bases with no gene match: 7. The CDR3 spans 16 residues. CDR1 and CDR2 from the germline V gene are LNHDA and SQIVND (reference sequence).